This entry is about one T cell receptor (beta chain). Its antigen is unidentified. The CDR3 sequence is 14 residues long. Germline loops: CDR1 MNHEY, CDR2 SMNVEV (reference sequence). V was pared by 7 bases and J by 7 bases, with 8 bases of the junction left unmatched. This sample is drawn from a study of immune cell composition in non-small cell lung cancer. Study outcomes and limitations: Dominant in vivo tumour-associated clones were not shown to share tumour-reactive sequences. Squamous lung tumours showed higher top 10 clone scores and clonality than adenocarcinomas. Tumour TCR-beta clonality was not significantly tied to smoking pack-years.

Sequencing used immunoSEQ multiplex PCR; TCRdb keeps in-frame clones, though not all of them. The sample comprises over 9,500 clones, 50% to 75% of which are singletons, and approximately 20% rests with the top ten. Genomic DNA came from frozen unsorted single-cell suspensions. Sequencing used lung tumor tissue. This chain joins TRBV27 and TRBJ2-5; 11 positions agree with TRBD1. This TCR was recovered from a human donor with non-small cell lung cancer. The CDR3 protein is CASKRDRGFGTQYF. The DNA of the CDR3 is TGTGCCAGCAAACGGGACAGGGGGTTCGGGACCCAGTACTTC.